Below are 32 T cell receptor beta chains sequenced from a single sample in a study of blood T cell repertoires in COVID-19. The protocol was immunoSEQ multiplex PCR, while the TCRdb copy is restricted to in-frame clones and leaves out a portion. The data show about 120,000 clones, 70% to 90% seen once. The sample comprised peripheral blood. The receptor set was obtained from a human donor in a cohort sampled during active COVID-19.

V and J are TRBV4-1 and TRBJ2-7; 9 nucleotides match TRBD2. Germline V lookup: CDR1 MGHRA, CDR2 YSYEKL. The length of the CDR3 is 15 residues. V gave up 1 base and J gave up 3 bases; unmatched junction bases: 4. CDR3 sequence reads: CASSQGRGGDYEQYF. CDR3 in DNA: TGCGCCAGCAGCCAAGGACGCGGGGGGGACTACGAGCAGTACTTC.

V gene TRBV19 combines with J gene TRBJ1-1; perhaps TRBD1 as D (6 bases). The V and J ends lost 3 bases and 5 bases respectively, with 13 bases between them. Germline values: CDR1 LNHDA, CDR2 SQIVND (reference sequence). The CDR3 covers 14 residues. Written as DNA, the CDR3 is TGTGCCAGTAGTATTGGGGGCAGGGTTACTGAAGCTTTCTTT. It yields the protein CASSIGGRVTEAFF.

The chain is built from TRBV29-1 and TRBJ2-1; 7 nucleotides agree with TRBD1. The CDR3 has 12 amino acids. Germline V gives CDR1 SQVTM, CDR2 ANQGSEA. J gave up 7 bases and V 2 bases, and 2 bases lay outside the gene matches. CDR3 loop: CSVELTGNEQFF. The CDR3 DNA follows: TGCAGCGTTGAACTGACAGGGAATGAGCAGTTCTTC.

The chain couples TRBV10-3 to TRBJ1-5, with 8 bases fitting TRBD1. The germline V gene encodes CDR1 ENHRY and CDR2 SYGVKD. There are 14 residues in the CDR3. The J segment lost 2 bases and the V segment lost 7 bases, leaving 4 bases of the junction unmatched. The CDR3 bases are TGTGCCATCAAAGGACAGGGAGGCAATCAGCCCCAGCATTTT. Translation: CAIKGQGGNQPQHF.

The CDR3 bases are TGTGCCAGTAGTACCGGGACAACACTTAAACAAGAGACCCAGTACTTC. It codes for CASSTGTTLKQETQYF. V is TRBV19 and J is TRBJ2-5; D is perhaps TRBD1 (6 bases). V lost 4 bases to trimming and J lost 2 bases, with 17 bases between them. In germline, CDR1 is LNHDA, CDR2 SQIVND (reference sequence). The CDR3 consists of 16 residues.

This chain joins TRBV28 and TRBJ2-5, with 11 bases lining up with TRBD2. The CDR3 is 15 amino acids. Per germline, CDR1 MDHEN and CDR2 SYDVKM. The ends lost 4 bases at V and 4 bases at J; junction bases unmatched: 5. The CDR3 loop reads CASSSLAGGRETQYF. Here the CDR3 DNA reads TGTGCCAGCAGTTCTCTAGCGGGAGGCAGAGAGACCCAGTACTTC. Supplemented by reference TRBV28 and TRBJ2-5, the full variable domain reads DVKVTQSSRYLVKRTGEKVFLECVQDMDHENMFWYRQDPGLGLRLIYFSYDVKMKEKGDIPEGYSVSREKKERFSLILESASTNQTSMYLCASSSLAGGRETQYFGPGTRLLVL.

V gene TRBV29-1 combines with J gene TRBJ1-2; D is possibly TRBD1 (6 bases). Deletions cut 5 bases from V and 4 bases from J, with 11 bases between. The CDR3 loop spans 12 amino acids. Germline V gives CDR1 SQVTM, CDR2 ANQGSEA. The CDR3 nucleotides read TGCAGCGTTCAAGGGGGGGGCTATGGCTACACCTTC. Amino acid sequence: CSVQGGGYGYTF.

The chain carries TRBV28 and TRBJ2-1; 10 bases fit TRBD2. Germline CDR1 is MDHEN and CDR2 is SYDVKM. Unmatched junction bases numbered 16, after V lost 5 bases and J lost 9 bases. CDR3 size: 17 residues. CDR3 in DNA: TGTGCCAGCAGTAGAGGCGGTAGGAGCGGGAGGGTGAGTGAGCAGTTCTTC. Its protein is CASSRGGRSGRVSEQFF.

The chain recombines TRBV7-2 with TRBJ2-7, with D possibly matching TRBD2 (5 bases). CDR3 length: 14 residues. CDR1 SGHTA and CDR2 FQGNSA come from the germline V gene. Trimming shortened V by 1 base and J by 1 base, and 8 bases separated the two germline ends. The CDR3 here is CASSLVGNSYEQYF. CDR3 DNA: TGTGCCAGCAGCTTAGTCGGGAATTCCTACGAGCAGTACTTC.

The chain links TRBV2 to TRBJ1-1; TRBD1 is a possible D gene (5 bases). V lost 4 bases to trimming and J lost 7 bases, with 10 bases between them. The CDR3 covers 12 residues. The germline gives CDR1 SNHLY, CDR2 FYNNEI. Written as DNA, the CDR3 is TGTGCCAGCAGTGCAGGGTCTATTGAAGCTTTCTTT. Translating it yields CASSAGSIEAFF.

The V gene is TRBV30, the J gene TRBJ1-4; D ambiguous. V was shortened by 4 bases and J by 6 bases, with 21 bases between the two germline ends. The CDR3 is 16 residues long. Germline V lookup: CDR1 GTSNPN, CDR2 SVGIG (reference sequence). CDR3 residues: CAWNLERSGIYEKLFF. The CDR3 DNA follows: TGTGCCTGGAATCTAGAAAGGTCGGGGATTTATGAAAAACTGTTTTTT. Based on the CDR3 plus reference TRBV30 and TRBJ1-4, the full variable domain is SQTIHQWPATLVQPVGSPLSLECTVEGTSNPNLYWYRQAAGRGLQLLFYSVGIGQISSEVPQNLSASRPQDRQFILSSKKLLLSDSGFYLCAWNLERSGIYEKLFFGSGTQLSVL.

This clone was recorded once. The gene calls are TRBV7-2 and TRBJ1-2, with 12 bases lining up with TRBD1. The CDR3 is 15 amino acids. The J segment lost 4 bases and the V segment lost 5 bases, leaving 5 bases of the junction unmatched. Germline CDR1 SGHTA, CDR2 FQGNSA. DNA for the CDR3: TGTGCCAGCAGCCCAGGGACAGGGGGCTTCTATGGCTACACCTTC. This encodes CASSPGTGGFYGYTF.

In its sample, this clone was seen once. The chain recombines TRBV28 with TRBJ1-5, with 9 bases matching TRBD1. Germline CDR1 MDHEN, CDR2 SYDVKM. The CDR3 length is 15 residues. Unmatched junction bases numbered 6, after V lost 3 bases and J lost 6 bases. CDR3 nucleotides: TGTGCCAGCAGTTTGAAGGACAGGGGAGTTCAGCCCCAGCATTTT. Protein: CASSLKDRGVQPQHF.

The CDR3 DNA follows: TGCAGTGCCATACGGGAGGGCATTCAGTACTTC. Residues: CSAIREGIQYF. V and J are TRBV20-1 and TRBJ2-4; the match to TRBD2 covers 8 bases. There are 11 residues in the CDR3. CDR1 DFQATT and CDR2 SNEGSKA come from the germline V gene (reference sequence). Unmatched junction bases numbered 4, after V lost 6 bases and J lost 9 bases.

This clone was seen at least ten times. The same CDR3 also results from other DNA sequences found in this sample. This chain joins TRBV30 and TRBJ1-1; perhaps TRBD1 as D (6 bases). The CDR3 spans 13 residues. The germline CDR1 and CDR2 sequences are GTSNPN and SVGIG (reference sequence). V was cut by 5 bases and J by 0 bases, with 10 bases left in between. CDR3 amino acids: CAWERGMNTEAFF. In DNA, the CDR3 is TGTGCCTGGGAGAGGGGGATGAACACTGAAGCTTTCTTT.

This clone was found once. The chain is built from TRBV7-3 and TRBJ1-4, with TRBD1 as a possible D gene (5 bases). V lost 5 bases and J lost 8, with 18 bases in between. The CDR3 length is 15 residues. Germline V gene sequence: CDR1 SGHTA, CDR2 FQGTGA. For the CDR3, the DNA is TGTGCCAGCAGCCCAGGGCCAGGAAGAGGAGAAAAACTGTTTTTT. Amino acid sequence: CASSPGPGRGEKLFF.

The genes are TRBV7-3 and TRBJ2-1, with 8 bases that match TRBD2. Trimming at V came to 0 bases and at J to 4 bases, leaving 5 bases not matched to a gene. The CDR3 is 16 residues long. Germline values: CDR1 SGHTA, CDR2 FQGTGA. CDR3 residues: CASSLTSGGGYNEQFF. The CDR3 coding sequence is TGTGCCAGCAGCTTAACGTCTGGCGGGGGGTACAATGAGCAGTTCTTC.

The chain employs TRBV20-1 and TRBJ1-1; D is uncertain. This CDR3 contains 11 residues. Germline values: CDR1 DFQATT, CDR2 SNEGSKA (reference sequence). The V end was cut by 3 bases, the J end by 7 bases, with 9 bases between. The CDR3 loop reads CSASTPSEAFF. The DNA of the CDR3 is TGCAGTGCTAGCACCCCCAGTGAAGCTTTCTTT.

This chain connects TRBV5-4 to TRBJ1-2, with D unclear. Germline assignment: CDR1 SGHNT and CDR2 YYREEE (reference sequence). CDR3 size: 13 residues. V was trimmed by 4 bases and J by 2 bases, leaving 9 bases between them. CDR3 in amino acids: CASSLDNNYGYTF. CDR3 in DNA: TGTGCCAGCAGCCTTGACAACAACTATGGCTACACCTTC.

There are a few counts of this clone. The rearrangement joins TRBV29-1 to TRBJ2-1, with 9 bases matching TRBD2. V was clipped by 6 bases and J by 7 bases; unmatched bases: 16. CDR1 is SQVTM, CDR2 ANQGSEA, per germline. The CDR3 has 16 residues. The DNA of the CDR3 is TGCAGCGTCGTGAGGGCCACTAGCGGGCTTCCTAATGAGCAGTTCTTC. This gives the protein CSVVRATSGLPNEQFF.

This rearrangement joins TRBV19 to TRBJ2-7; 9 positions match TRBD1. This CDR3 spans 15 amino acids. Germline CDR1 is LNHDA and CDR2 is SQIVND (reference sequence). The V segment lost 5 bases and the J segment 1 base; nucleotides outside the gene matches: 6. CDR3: CASSVRGTGSYEQYF. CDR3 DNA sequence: TGTGCCAGTAGTGTGCGTGGGACAGGGTCCTACGAGCAGTACTTC.

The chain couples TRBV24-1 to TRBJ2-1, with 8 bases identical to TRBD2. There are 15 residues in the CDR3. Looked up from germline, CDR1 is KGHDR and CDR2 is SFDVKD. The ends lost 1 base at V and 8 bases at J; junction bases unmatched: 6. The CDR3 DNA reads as TGTGCCACCAGTGATTTTGTAGCGGGGCGGCATGAGCAGTTCTTC. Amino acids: CATSDFVAGRHEQFF.

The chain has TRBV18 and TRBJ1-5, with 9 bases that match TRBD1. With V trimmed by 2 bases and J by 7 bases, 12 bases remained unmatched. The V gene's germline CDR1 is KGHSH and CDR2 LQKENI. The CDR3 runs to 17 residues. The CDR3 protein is CASSPINLGQGRQPQHF. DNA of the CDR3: TGTGCCAGCTCACCAATCAACTTGGGACAGGGTAGGCAGCCCCAGCATTTT.

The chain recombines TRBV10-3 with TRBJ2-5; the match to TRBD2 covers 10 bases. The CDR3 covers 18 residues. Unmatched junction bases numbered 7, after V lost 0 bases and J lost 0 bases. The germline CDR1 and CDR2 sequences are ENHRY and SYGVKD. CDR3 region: CAISESNLAGAYQETQYF. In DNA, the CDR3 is TGTGCCATCAGTGAGTCGAATCTAGCGGGGGCATACCAAGAGACCCAGTACTTC.

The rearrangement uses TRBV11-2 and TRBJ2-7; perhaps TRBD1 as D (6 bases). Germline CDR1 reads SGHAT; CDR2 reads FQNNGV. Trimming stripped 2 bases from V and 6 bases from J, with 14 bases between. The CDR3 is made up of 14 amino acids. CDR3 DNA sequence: TGTGCCAGCAGCTTATGGGCAGGGGCGGGCGAGCAGTACTTC. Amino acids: CASSLWAGAGEQYF.

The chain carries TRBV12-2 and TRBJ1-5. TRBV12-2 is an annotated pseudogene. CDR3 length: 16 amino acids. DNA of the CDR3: TGTGCAAGTCGCTTAGCGCGGGAAGGCCCTAATCAGCCCCAGCATTTT. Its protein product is CASRLAREGPNQPQHF.

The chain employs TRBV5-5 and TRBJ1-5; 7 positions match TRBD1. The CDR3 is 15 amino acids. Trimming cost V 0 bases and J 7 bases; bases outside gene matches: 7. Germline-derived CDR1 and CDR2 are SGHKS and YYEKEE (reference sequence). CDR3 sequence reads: CASSLGRSGGQPQHF. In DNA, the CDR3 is TGTGCCAGCAGCTTGGGTCGGTCAGGGGGACAGCCCCAGCATTTT.

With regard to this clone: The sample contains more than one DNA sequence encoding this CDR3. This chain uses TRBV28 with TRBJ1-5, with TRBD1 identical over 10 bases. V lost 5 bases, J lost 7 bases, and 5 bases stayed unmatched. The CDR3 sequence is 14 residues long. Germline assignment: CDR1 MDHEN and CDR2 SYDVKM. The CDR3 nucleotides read TGTGCCAGCAGTCGGACAGGGGGGGGACAGCCCCAGCATTTT. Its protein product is CASSRTGGGQPQHF.

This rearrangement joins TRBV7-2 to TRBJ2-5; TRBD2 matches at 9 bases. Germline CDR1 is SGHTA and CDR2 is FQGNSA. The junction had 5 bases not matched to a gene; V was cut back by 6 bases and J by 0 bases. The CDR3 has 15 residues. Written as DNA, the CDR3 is TGTGCCAGCAGTTCACTAGCGGGCAACCAAGAGACCCAGTACTTC. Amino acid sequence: CASSSLAGNQETQYF.

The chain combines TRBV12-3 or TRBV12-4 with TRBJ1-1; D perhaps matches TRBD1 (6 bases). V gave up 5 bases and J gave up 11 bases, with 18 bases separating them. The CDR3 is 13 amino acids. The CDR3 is CASSRTGRTPAFF. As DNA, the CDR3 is TGTGCCAGCAGTCGAACAGGGAGAACCCCTGCTTTCTTT.

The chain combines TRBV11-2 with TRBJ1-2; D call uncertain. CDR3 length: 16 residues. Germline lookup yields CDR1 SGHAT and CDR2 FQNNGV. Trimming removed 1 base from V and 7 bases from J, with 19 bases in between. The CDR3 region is CASSLAWAPGGLGYTF. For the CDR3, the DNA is TGTGCCAGCAGCTTAGCATGGGCTCCCGGAGGCCTTGGCTACACCTTC.

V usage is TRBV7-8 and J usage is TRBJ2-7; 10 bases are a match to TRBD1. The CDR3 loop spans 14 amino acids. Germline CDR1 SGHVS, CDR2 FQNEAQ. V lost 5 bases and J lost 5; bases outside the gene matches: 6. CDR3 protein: CASSPRDRGNEQYF. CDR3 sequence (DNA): TGTGCCAGCAGCCCTAGGGACAGGGGAAACGAGCAGTACTTC.